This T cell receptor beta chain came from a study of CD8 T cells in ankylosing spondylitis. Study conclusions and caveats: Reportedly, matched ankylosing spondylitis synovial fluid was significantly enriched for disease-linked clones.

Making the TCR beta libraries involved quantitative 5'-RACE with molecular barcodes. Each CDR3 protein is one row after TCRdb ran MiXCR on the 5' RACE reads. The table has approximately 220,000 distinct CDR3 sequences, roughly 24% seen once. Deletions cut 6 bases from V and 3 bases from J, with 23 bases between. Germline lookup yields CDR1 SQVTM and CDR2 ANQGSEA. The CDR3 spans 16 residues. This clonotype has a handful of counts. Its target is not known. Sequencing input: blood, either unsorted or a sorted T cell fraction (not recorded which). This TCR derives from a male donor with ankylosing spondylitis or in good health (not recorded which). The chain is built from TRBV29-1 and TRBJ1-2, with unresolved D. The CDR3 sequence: CSVTGTGGKRYYGYTF. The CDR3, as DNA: TGCAGCGTGACGGGTACGGGAGGTAAAAGATACTATGGCTACACCTTC.